These T cell receptor beta chains were read from a single sample in a study of blood T cell repertoires in COVID-19. Clones were sequenced by immunoSEQ multiplex PCR, and TCRdb holds only the in-frame ones, with some missing. The sample yields roughly 280,000 clones, 89% seen once. Sample: peripheral blood. Receptor source: a man in his forties or fifties with acute or convalescent COVID-19. CDR3s include the opening cysteine and the closing phenylalanine or tryptophan. D genes are given only for firm matches. Expanded clones are given a class, and other clones once, few, many or no size at all.

clone_size	j_call	d_call	v_call	cdr3_aa	cdr3_nt
-	TRBJ1-1	-	TRBV5-1	CASSLTAGGGEAFF	TGCGCCAGCAGCTTGACCGCGGGGGGAGGAGAAGCTTTCTTT
-	TRBJ2-3	TRBD2	TRBV5-1	CASSLAAGGPQGTQYF	TGCGCCAGCAGCTTGGCGGCGGGGGGCCCTCAAGGCACGCAGTATTTT
-	TRBJ2-7	TRBD1	TRBV4-1	CASSLGTDAYEQYF	TGCGCCAGCAGCCTCGGGACAGACGCCTACGAGCAGTACTTC
-	TRBJ1-3	TRBD1	TRBV27	CASRHWTGGDGGNTIYF	TGTGCCAGCAGGCATTGGACAGGGGGCGACGGTGGAAACACCATATATTTT
-	TRBJ1-6	-	TRBV6-5	CASTTGLNNSPLHF	TGTGCCAGCACCACGGGACTCAATAATTCACCCCTCCACTTT
-	TRBJ1-1	TRBD1	TRBV5-4	CASSLRDRGSAFF	TGTGCCAGCAGCTTGCGGGACAGGGGGAGTGCTTTCTTT
-	TRBJ2-1	-	TRBV7-9	CASSPRGSASYNEQFF	TGTGCCAGCAGCCCCCGCGGGTCCGCCTCCTACAATGAGCAGTTCTTC
-	TRBJ2-5	TRBD1	TRBV5-4	CASSLSVGGVGETQYF	TGTGCCAGCAGCCTGTCGGTAGGGGGCGTCGGAGAGACCCAGTACTTC
-	TRBJ1-6	TRBD1	TRBV7-9	CASSIADREDSSPLHF	TGTGCCAGCAGCATTGCGGACAGGGAGGACAGTTCACCCCTCCACTTT
-	TRBJ1-2	TRBD1	TRBV18	CASSPSDRDYGYTF	TGTGCCAGCTCACCCTCTGACAGGGATTATGGCTACACCTTC
-	TRBJ2-3	TRBD2	TRBV5-4	CASNERGGGDTQYF	TGTGCCAGCAACGAACGGGGGGGAGGAGATACGCAGTATTTT
-	TRBJ1-4	-	TRBV28	CASREVGASTNEKLFF	TGTGCCAGCAGGGAGGTGGGGGCTTCAACTAATGAAAAACTGTTTTTT
-	TRBJ2-5	TRBD2	TRBV14	CASSQERVGLAGKETQYF	TGTGCCAGCAGCCAAGAAAGAGTGGGACTAGCGGGGAAAGAGACCCAGTACTTC
-	TRBJ2-2	-	TRBV21-1	CASSEPVGVEGQNTGELFF	TGTGCCAGCAGCGAGCCCGTAGGTGTTGAGGGCCAGAACACCGGGGAGCTGTTTTTT
-	TRBJ2-5	TRBD2	TRBV11-2	CASSLVAGGETQYF	TGTGCCAGCAGCTTAGTAGCGGGGGGAGAGACCCAGTACTTC
-	TRBJ1-5	-	TRBV18	CASSPGSDNQPQHF	TGTGCCAGCTCACCAGGCAGTGACAATCAGCCCCAGCATTTT
-	TRBJ2-7	-	TRBV25-1	CASSTLVNEQYF	TGTGCCAGCAGTACCCTAGTGAACGAGCAGTACTTC
-	TRBJ1-2	-	TRBV5-1	CASSSDTGTSGYTF	TGCGCCAGCAGCTCGGACACCGGGACATCTGGCTACACCTTC
-	TRBJ1-1	-	TRBV6-5	CASSYSMPVEAFF	TGTGCCAGCAGTTACTCGATGCCAGTTGAAGCTTTCTTT
-	TRBJ2-1	TRBD1	TRBV24-1	CATSDHNTGTGLGEQFF	TGTGCCACCAGTGACCATAATACCGGGACAGGACTCGGTGAGCAGTTCTTC
-	TRBJ2-5	TRBD2	TRBV16	CASTPGGGGKETQYF	TGTGCCAGCACCCCCGGTGGGGGGGGAAAAGAGACCCAGTACTTC
few	TRBJ1-3	-	TRBV9	CASQTGSGNTIYF	TGTGCCAGCCAAACAGGCTCTGGAAACACCATATATTTT
-	TRBJ1-2	TRBD1	TRBV6-5	CASSYLPGQGFYGYTF	TGTGCCAGCAGTTACCTTCCCGGACAGGGATTCTATGGCTACACCTTC
-	TRBJ2-3	-	TRBV2	CASREGPPRTDTQYF	TGTGCCAGCAGGGAGGGCCCCCCCAGGACAGATACGCAGTATTTT
-	TRBJ2-2	-	TRBV10-1	CASSGQVAGELFF	TGCGCCAGCAGTGGGCAGGTGGCCGGGGAGCTGTTTTTT
-	TRBJ1-6	-	TRBV7-8	CASSLPGGTSPLHF	TGTGCCAGCAGCTTACCCGGGGGGACTTCACCCCTCCACTTT
-	TRBJ2-2	-	TRBV11-3	CASRTYMELDTGELFF	TGTGCCAGCAGGACGTATATGGAGTTGGACACCGGGGAGCTGTTTTTT
-	TRBJ2-7	TRBD2	TRBV4-1	CASSQDFRLEPLASYEQYF	TGCGCCAGCAGCCAAGATTTCAGATTAGAGCCACTAGCGAGTTACGAGCAGTACTTC
-	TRBJ1-1	-	TRBV15	CATSRGDFGNTEAFF	TGTGCCACCAGCAGAGGGGACTTCGGGAACACTGAAGCTTTCTTT